The clone carrying this T cell receptor beta chain has more than one count but fewer than ten. The CDR3 loop spans 15 amino acids. Trimming left V 3 bases short and J 7 bases short, with 18 bases between. Germline lookup yields CDR1 MNHEY and CDR2 SMNVEV (reference sequence). This specimen belongs to a study of blood T cells in healthy people across ages. A sample-barcoded 5' primer and a J-beta primer mix were used in a second PCR of roughly 7 to 11 cycles. MiXCR was run by TCRdb on the 5' RACE reads, yielding one entry per CDR3 protein. The data contain some 800,000 distinct CDR3 sequences, about 25% of them seen just once; the ten biggest clones take up under 4%. Separately, the same data were catalogued under a study of T cells of mothers and their children. That publication notes: Every mother produced more than 8 million TCR beta CDR3 reads, whereas every child provided 2.5 million to 3.5 million. Similar effects of thymic selection on TCR recombination output were recorded in related and unrelated pairs.

Sequences were obtained from blood. The chain joins TRBV27 to TRBJ1-2; tentatively, D is TRBD1 (5 bases). The TCR sequence derives from a boy aged 5-17 years in good health. CDR3 in amino acids: CASSFTKETVGGYTF. For the CDR3, the DNA is TGTGCCAGCAGTTTCACGAAGGAGACAGTCGGTGGCTACACCTTC.